Sequencing of this T cell receptor beta chain was carried out in a study of CD8+ T cells in alopecia areata. The wider study: The drug, oral tofacitinib, was given to treated patients at 5 to 10 mg twice daily.

Trimming stripped 10 bases from V and 1 base from J, with 5 bases between. Germline CDR1 is SNHLY and CDR2 is FYNNEI. The CDR3 loop spans 11 amino acids. Investigators isolated RNA and reverse transcribed it into cDNA to act as the sequencing template. The protocol was immunoSEQ multiplex PCR, while the TCRdb copy is restricted to in-frame clones and leaves out a portion. The sample contains about 180,000 clones, approximately 70% of which appear only once. The V call is TRBV2, the J call TRBJ2-1; D is uncertain. The material sequenced was CD8+ T cells sorted from blood, taken at week 0. The source is a human donor with alopecia areata. The CDR3 sequence is CATVSYNEQFF. The CDR3 DNA is TGTGCCACGGTTTCCTACAATGAGCAGTTCTTC.